This T cell receptor beta chain originates from a study of regulatory T cells in long-lasting Graves disease. For the study at large: Patients met the persistent Graves' disease definition after over 5 years of antithyroid drugs with positive TSH receptor antibodies.

Worth noting for this clonotype: Its antigen is undetermined.

Regarding the study as a whole: Less diverse TCR repertoires were seen in persistent Graves' patients than in newly diagnosed ones. Peripheral blood, not thyroid tissue, was the sole material studied.

Time point: persistent/refractory GD, antithyroid drugs over 5 years with positive TRAb. PBMCs provided the RNA from which the TCR library was made. Nine milliliters of peripheral blood were taken and placed in EDTA tubes. Arm-PCR of CDR3 regions and iRepertoire HTBI primers were the basis on which TCR beta libraries were built. One entry per CDR3 protein, called by TCRdb with MiXCR from the multiplex PCR reads. The profile shows about 660,000 distinct CDR3 sequences, around 30% of them singletons. The sequence was obtained from a female donor with Graves disease. Specimen: peripheral blood mononuclear cells (PBMCs), collected when the disease was refractory, from a patient treated with antithyroid drugs.

The CDR3 spells CASSTTAMTEAFF. As DNA, the CDR3 is TGTGCCAGTAGTACTACAGCTATGACTGAAGCTTTCTTT. The chain couples TRBV19 to TRBJ1-1; no clear D. Germline V CDR1 and CDR2: LNHDA, SQIVND (reference sequence). The length of the CDR3 is 13 residues. The germline V and J ends were trimmed by 4 bases and 5 bases, with 11 bases remaining between them.